Described below is a single T cell receptor (beta chain) sequence and its context. Its antigen is as yet unknown. A much larger clone lies one base from this, so it may be a read error. The CDR3 end shows no conserved phenylalanine or tryptophan, and so a read error is likely. Between the trimmed V and J ends, which lost 2 bases and 7 bases, there was a span of 11 bases. In germline, CDR1 is MNHEY, CDR2 SVGEGT. CDR3 size: 13 residues. This entry comes from a study of read filtering for tumor transcriptome and immune sequencing. From roughly 390 ng of RNA, a library with molecular barcoded alpha/delta and beta/gamma adaptors was made. TCRdb analysed the reads with MiXCR anew, one entry per CDR3 protein. The profile shows 100,000 to 150,000 distinct CDR3 sequences, less than 15% of them singletons. Study-wide results and limits: Correlation between methods rose after single-read clonotypes were removed. Compared with RNA-seq, IR-seq gave much higher clonotype depth and reliability.

This clonotype was sampled from a donor aged 40 or older with multiple myeloma. V and J are TRBV6-2 or TRBV6-3 and TRBJ1-1; D is uncertain. The specimen was a population of CD138-negative cells sorted from bone marrow. The CDR3 is CASSYATEDEAFS. As DNA, the CDR3 is TGTGCCAGCAGTTACGCCACGGAGGATGAAGCTTTCTCT.